This T cell receptor beta chain comes out of a study of identical twins. This clonotype has ten or more counts. Its matching antigen is unknown. TCRdb itself ran the 5' RACE reads through MiXCR, one entry per CDR3 protein. The data contain 300,000 to 400,000 distinct CDR3 sequences, around 9% of them seen just once; the ten biggest clones take up more than 8%. General study points: A cross-sectional statistical analysis, not follow-up of the same donors, supported the conclusions. Cord blood beta clonotypes that were abundant carried fewer insertions, and memory repertoires showed no such trend. Low generation-probability sequences were in excess among twin-shared out-of-frame alpha sequences.

Trimming removed 6 bases at V and 1 base at J, with 9 bases between. CDR1 and CDR2 from the germline V gene are MNHEY and SVGEGT. The CDR3 spans 13 residues. The V gene is TRBV6-2 or TRBV6-3, the J gene TRBJ1-1; TRBD1 is a possible D gene (5 bases). The receptor was isolated from a woman aged 50 to 60 in good health. Specimen: naive T cells sorted from blood. The CDR3 DNA follows: TGTGCCAGCAGCCTACAGGAGAACACTGAAGCTTTCTTT. This encodes CASSLQENTEAFF.